Presented here are 31 T cell receptor beta chains from one specimen sequenced in a study of CD8+CD57+ T cells in acquired aplastic anemia. Genomic DNA was employed as the template in profiling TCR beta VDJ and CDR3. In TCRdb, the reads were re-called with MiXCR into one record per CDR3 protein. This table holds roughly 160,000 distinct CDR3 sequences, 65% to 75% found once. Selection for sequencing was limited to patients who had shown CD8+CD57+ cell expansion by flow cytometry. Sequenced input: sorted CD4+, CD8+, or CD8+CD57+ T cells (not recorded which) from PBMCs. The source is a human donor with aplastic anemia.

V is TRBV6-1 and J is TRBJ2-1, with 10 bases that match TRBD2. This CDR3 is 15 amino acids long. The V gene end was trimmed by 8 bases and the J gene end by 1 base; junction bases not matched to a gene: 5. Germline V gene data show CDR1 as MNHNS and CDR2 as SASEGT. CDR3 sequence: CASGLAVESYNEQFF. In DNA form, the CDR3 reads TGTGCCAGCGGACTAGCGGTAGAGTCCTACAATGAGCAGTTCTTC.

The chain couples TRBV6-4 to TRBJ2-7; tentatively, D is TRBD1 (6 bases). The CDR3 loop spans 17 amino acids. Germline CDR1 is MRHNA and CDR2 is SNTAGT. The V and J ends lost 0 bases and 1 base respectively, with 16 bases between them. CDR3 in amino acids: CASSDSTGGWASYEQYF. The CDR3 DNA is TGTGCCAGCAGTGACTCGACAGGTGGATGGGCATCCTACGAGCAGTACTTC.

This sequence joins TRBV11-2 and TRBJ2-3; either TRBD1 or TRBD2 may fit D (5 bases each). The CDR3 length is 18 residues. Germline CDR1 is SGHAT and CDR2 is FQNNGV. Between the trimmed V and J ends, which lost 4 bases and 0 bases, there was a span of 20 bases. The CDR3 region has the DNA TGTGCCAGCAGCTCATTGACCGGGGCCCTATCTAGCACAGATACGCAGTATTTT. Amino acid sequence: CASSSLTGALSSTDTQYF.

The V call is TRBV6-5, the J call TRBJ1-3; D not resolved. From germline, CDR1 is MNHEY and CDR2 SVGAGI. The V end lost 6 bases, the J end lost 2 bases, and 11 bases lay between the germline ends. This CDR3 contains 14 residues. CDR3 sequence reads: CASSLHGAGNTIYF. The CDR3 bases are TGTGCCAGCAGCCTTCATGGAGCTGGAAACACCATATATTTT.

This clonotype has only one observation. This chain links TRBV20-1 with TRBJ2-3, with no clear D. The CDR3 is 17 amino acids. Germline V gives CDR1 DFQATT, CDR2 SNEGSKA (reference sequence). V was clipped by 0 bases and J by 0 bases, with 16 bases between them. CDR3 in DNA: TGCAGTGCTAGAGACCTCGGGCGAGATACTAGCACAGATACGCAGTATTTT. Its translation: CSARDLGRDTSTDTQYF.

The chain combines TRBV29-1 with TRBJ1-4, with a tentative D call TRBD1 (6 bases). The length of the CDR3 is 13 residues. Germline values: CDR1 SQVTM, CDR2 ANQGSEA. With 7 bases removed from V and 6 bases from J, the gap between germline ends came to 15 bases. CDR3 in DNA: TGCAGCGCGAGGGGGTGCGGGGATGAAAAACTGTTTTTT. Translation: CSARGCGDEKLFF.

The rearrangement joins TRBV5-5 to TRBJ1-1; 7 nucleotides agree with TRBD1. Germline CDR1 reads SGHKS; CDR2 reads YYEKEE (reference sequence). This CDR3 spans 15 amino acids. Trimming cost V 4 bases and J 5 bases; bases outside gene matches: 11. CDR3 protein: CASSQDVTGRTEAFF. The CDR3 region has the DNA TGTGCCAGCAGCCAAGATGTGACAGGGAGAACTGAAGCTTTCTTT. Full variable domain (outside the CDR3, taken from reference TRBV5-5 and TRBJ1-1): DAGVTQSPTHLIKTRGQQVTLRCSPISGHKSVSWYQQVLGQGPQFIFQYYEKEERGRGNFPDRFSARQFPNYSSELNVNALLLGDSALYLCASSQDVTGRTEAFFGQGTRLTVV.

The rearrangement links TRBV7-2 to TRBJ2-2, with D possibly matching TRBD1 (5 bases). This CDR3 is built from 14 residues. Trimming stripped 6 bases from V and 3 bases from J, with 11 bases between. CDR1 is SGHTA and CDR2 is FQGNSA in the germline V gene. The CDR3 bases are TGTGCCAGCAGGCTAGGGGCGTACACCGGGGAGCTGTTTTTT. Residues: CASRLGAYTGELFF.

The V gene is TRBV9, the J gene TRBJ1-1; 10 positions match TRBD1. The CDR3 sequence is 16 residues long. With 0 bases clipped from V and 0 bases from J, the junction kept 2 bases outside the gene matches. Germline lookup yields CDR1 SGDLS and CDR2 YYNGEE. The CDR3 protein is CASSVAGTGVNTEAFF. The CDR3 DNA is TGTGCCAGCAGCGTAGCCGGGACAGGGGTGAACACTGAAGCTTTCTTT. The full variable domain, with the rest looked up from reference TRBV9 and TRBJ1-1, is DSGVTQTPKHLITATGQRVTLRCSPRSGDLSVYWYQQSLDQGLQFLIQYYNGEERAKGNILERFSAQQFPDLHSELNLSSLELGDSALYFCASSVAGTGVNTEAFFGQGTRLTVV.

The chain combines TRBV19 with TRBJ2-1; D may correspond to TRBD1 or TRBD2 (6 bases each). This CDR3 comprises 16 residues. From germline, CDR1 is LNHDA and CDR2 SQIVND (reference sequence). V gave up 3 bases and J gave up 8 bases, with 20 bases separating them. In DNA, the CDR3 is TGTGCCAGTAGTATGGGGGGCGCGGGTAAGTTCCATGAGCAGTTCTTC. Amino acid sequence: CASSMGGAGKFHEQFF.

The chain employs TRBV10-3 and TRBJ2-3; 7 bases align to TRBD1. This CDR3 has 12 residues. Looked up from germline, CDR1 is ENHRY and CDR2 is SYGVKD. J was trimmed by 12 bases and V by 4 bases; bases with no gene match: 7. This CDR3 is CAISVPQGSQYF. The CDR3, as DNA: TGTGCCATCAGTGTACCACAGGGGAGTCAGTATTTT.

This clonotype was recorded a few times. This chain connects TRBV10-3 to TRBJ2-7, with a possible D match to TRBD2 (6 bases). The CDR3 loop spans 14 amino acids. Germline CDR1 reads ENHRY; CDR2 reads SYGVKD. Trimming stripped 2 bases from V and 2 bases from J, with 10 bases between. The chain's CDR3 is CAISEAGRTYEQYF. The DNA of the CDR3 is TGTGCCATCAGTGAGGCGGGACGCACCTACGAGCAGTACTTC.

This clonotype was seen only a few times. The chain is built from TRBV7-8 and TRBJ2-3, with 9 bases identical to TRBD2. Germline V CDR1 and CDR2: SGHVS, FQNEAQ. There are 15 residues in the CDR3. V lost 5 bases to trimming and J lost 2 bases; unmatched junction nucleotides: 5. In DNA, the CDR3 is TGTGCCAGCAGCAAAAGCGGGGGGTTCACAGATACGCAGTATTTT. It specifies CASSKSGGFTDTQYF.

The gene calls are TRBV2 and TRBJ2-2; 9 bases map to TRBD2. Losses at the gene ends were 4 bases for V and 3 bases for J; bases not matched to a gene: 3. Germline V gives CDR1 SNHLY, CDR2 FYNNEI. The CDR3 runs 15 residues. The CDR3 loop is CASSGRGGHTGELFF. The DNA for the CDR3 is TGTGCCAGCAGTGGGCGGGGGGGTCACACCGGGGAGCTGTTTTTT.

This clonotype was detected once. V and J are TRBV7-2 and TRBJ2-5; 8 bases are shared with TRBD1. J lost 1 base, V lost 6 bases, and 7 bases had no gene match. Germline V gene data show CDR1 as SGHTA and CDR2 as FQGNSA. The CDR3 has 15 residues. The CDR3 DNA is TGTGCCAGCAGTTCTGACAGGGGCGCCCAAGAGACCCAGTACTTC. As protein: CASSSDRGAQETQYF.

V is TRBV11-3 and J is TRBJ1-2; no definite D call. The germline CDR1 and CDR2 sequences are SGHNT and YENEEA. Deletions cut 7 bases from V and 8 bases from J, with 14 bases between. The CDR3 consists of 12 residues. The CDR3 DNA is TGTGCCAGCACGGGAGGGAATCTCGGCTACACCTTC. Translating it yields CASTGGNLGYTF.

This clonotype was detected ten times or more. The chain recombines TRBV10-3 with TRBJ2-2; 9 bases match TRBD2. This CDR3 comprises 16 residues. CDR1 ENHRY and CDR2 SYGVKD come from the germline V gene. V lost 3 bases to trimming and J lost 7 bases; unmatched junction nucleotides: 9. CDR3 in DNA: TGTGCCATCAGTGAAAGTCGCGGGGGGGCCGACGGGGAGCTGTTTTTT. Its translation is CAISESRGGADGELFF.

This sequence joins TRBV5-1 and TRBJ2-5; TRBD1 might be the D (6 bases). The CDR3 is 16 residues long. V gave up 1 base and J gave up 5 bases, with 18 bases separating them. The germline CDR1 and CDR2 sequences are SGHRS and YFSETQ. The CDR3 DNA is TGCGCCAGCAGCTTGACCACAATCAGAGGGGGTGAGACCCAGTACTTC. It translates to CASSLTTIRGGETQYF. Full variable domain (remainder filled in from reference TRBV5-1 and TRBJ2-5): KAGVTQTPRYLIKTRGQQVTLSCSPISGHRSVSWYQQTPGQGLQFLFEYFSETQRNKGNFPGRFSGRQFSNSRSEMNVSTLELGDSALYLCASSLTTIRGGETQYFGPGTRLLVL.

The table lists this clonotype with many counts. The CDR3 reads CASSFPQVEAFF. The CDR3, as DNA: TGTGCCAGCAGTTTCCCACAGGTGGAAGCTTTCTTT. V gene TRBV6-6 combines with J gene TRBJ1-1, with D perhaps TRBD1 (5 bases). Germline V gene data show CDR1 as MNHNY and CDR2 as SVGAGI (reference sequence). Trimming removed 4 bases from V and 8 bases from J, with 11 bases in between. The CDR3 has 12 residues.

This chain connects TRBV3-2 to TRBJ1-5; the DNA was not used to check the table's D call, TRBD1. TRBV3-2 is flagged as a pseudogene. This CDR3 has 14 residues. In nucleotides, the CDR3 is TGTGCCAGCAGCCAAACAGGGACCATGCAGCCCCATCATTTT. Protein sequence: CASSQTGTMQPHHF.

The rearrangement links TRBV9 to TRBJ1-6; 7 nucleotides align to TRBD1. Germline V gives CDR1 SGDLS, CDR2 YYNGEE. CDR3 size: 15 residues. J was trimmed by 7 bases and V by 0 bases; bases with no gene match: 4. CDR3 protein: CASSVEGQPNSPLHF. CDR3 nucleotide sequence: TGTGCCAGCAGCGTAGAGGGACAGCCGAATTCACCCCTCCACTTT.

This chain connects TRBV5-1 to TRBJ2-1, with TRBD2 matching over 9 bases. Trimming removed 4 bases from V and 8 bases from J; junction bases left unmatched: 7. The CDR3 extends over 14 amino acids. CDR1 is SGHRS and CDR2 is YFSETQ in the germline V gene. The CDR3 here is CASSAGGPKDEQFF. The DNA of the CDR3 is TGCGCCAGCAGCGCGGGAGGGCCTAAGGATGAGCAGTTCTTC.

The chain recombines TRBV5-1 with TRBJ2-5; tentatively, D is TRBD1 or TRBD2 (5 bases each). V lost 7 bases, J lost 0 bases, and 25 bases lay in between. The CDR3 is 18 residues long. CDR1 and CDR2 from the germline V gene are SGHRS and YFSETQ. CDR3 residues: CASRGGYTLRTDQETQYF. The CDR3 nucleotides read TGCGCCAGCCGGGGCGGATACACCTTGCGAACGGACCAAGAGACCCAGTACTTC.

A note on this clonotype: Given a much more abundant clone one base away, this may be a read error. The rearrangement joins TRBV2 to TRBJ2-7; D gene uncertain. The CDR3 runs 12 residues. Germline V gene sequence: CDR1 SNHLY, CDR2 FYNNEI. CDR3 DNA: TGCGCCAGCAGTGGGTACCCCTACGAGCAGTACTTC. Its protein is CASSGYPYEQYF.

This chain joins TRBV15 and TRBJ1-5; 8 bases match TRBD1. With V trimmed by 4 bases and J by 7 bases, 6 bases remained unmatched. The CDR3 contains 14 residues. Per the germline V gene, CDR1 is LNHNV and CDR2 is YYDKDF (reference sequence). CDR3 protein: CATSTDRGGQPQHF. The CDR3 nucleotides are TGTGCCACCAGCACCGACAGGGGCGGACAGCCCCAGCATTTT.

This sequence joins TRBV7-8 and TRBJ2-3; weak D call: TRBD1 (5 bases). Trimming cost V 2 bases and J 0 bases, with 12 bases left between them. CDR1 is SGHVS and CDR2 is FQNEAQ in the germline V gene. The CDR3 is 16 amino acids. CDR3 loop: CASSLRQTTSTDTQYF. The CDR3 region has the DNA TGTGCCAGCAGCTTAAGACAGACGACTAGCACAGATACGCAGTATTTT.

This clonotype has a single count. The chain uses TRBV2 and TRBJ1-2; 8 bases align to TRBD1. Per the germline V gene, CDR1 is SNHLY and CDR2 is FYNNEI. The CDR3 is 15 residues long. Unmatched junction bases numbered 12, after V lost 8 bases and J lost 4 bases. CDR3 sequence reads: CASLLEGQGLYGYTF. CDR3 bases: TGTGCCAGCTTACTTGAAGGACAGGGCCTCTATGGCTACACCTTC.

The CDR3 nucleotides are TGTGCCAGCAGCTTAGGCGGGGGCCCGAATTCACCCCTCCACTTT. This codes for CASSLGGGPNSPLHF. The chain is built from TRBV7-3 and TRBJ1-6; maybe TRBD1 (6 bases). V was trimmed by 2 bases and J by 7 bases, leaving 12 bases between them. The CDR3 has 15 residues. CDR1 SGHTA and CDR2 FQGTGA come from the germline V gene.

This clonotype was counted between two and nine times. The chain couples TRBV14 to TRBJ1-1; 10 positions match TRBD1. Per germline, CDR1 SGHDN and CDR2 FVKESK. J was trimmed by 11 bases and V by 4 bases; bases with no gene match: 7. This CDR3 has 13 residues. CDR3 residues: CASSRDGQGEAFF. CDR3 DNA: TGTGCCAGCAGCCGAGACGGACAGGGGGAGGCTTTCTTT.

In its sample, this clonotype was seen a few times. The genes are TRBV24-1 and TRBJ1-2; D is unresolved. This CDR3 has 13 amino acids. Germline loops: CDR1 KGHDR, CDR2 SFDVKD. Trimming took off 4 bases at V and 3 bases at J, with 8 bases between the two ends. The CDR3 sequence is CATSDPPDYGYTF. As DNA, the CDR3 is TGTGCCACCAGTGACCCCCCGGACTATGGCTACACCTTC.

As for this clonotype: This may be a read error, as it is one base from a much larger clone. The V and J genes are TRBV10-2 and TRBJ2-7; D not certain. The CDR3 spans 15 residues. Per the germline V gene, CDR1 is WSHSY and CDR2 is SAAADI. This CDR3 reads CASSENPKTGYEQYF. CDR3 sequence (DNA): TGTGCCAGCAGTGAGAACCCCAAGACGGGCTACGAGCAGTACTTC.